This T cell receptor (beta chain) was found in a study of T cells expressing NK-cell markers. Germline lookup yields CDR1 SQVTM and CDR2 ANQGSEA. The CDR3 length is 13 residues. From its re-call of the 5' RACE reads, TCRdb lists each CDR3 protein once, without DNA. The sample data list some 120,000 distinct CDR3 sequences. The chain employs TRBV29-1 and TRBJ2-7; TCRdb reports TRBD1, a call that lacks DNA to check it against. Sequenced material: blood T cells: a sorted CD56 or NKG2C T cell subset, CD4+ or CD8+ T cells, or bulk PBMC T cells (not recorded which). This receptor was obtained from a woman between 18 and 75 years old in good health. CDR3 protein: CSARTGEGYEQYF.